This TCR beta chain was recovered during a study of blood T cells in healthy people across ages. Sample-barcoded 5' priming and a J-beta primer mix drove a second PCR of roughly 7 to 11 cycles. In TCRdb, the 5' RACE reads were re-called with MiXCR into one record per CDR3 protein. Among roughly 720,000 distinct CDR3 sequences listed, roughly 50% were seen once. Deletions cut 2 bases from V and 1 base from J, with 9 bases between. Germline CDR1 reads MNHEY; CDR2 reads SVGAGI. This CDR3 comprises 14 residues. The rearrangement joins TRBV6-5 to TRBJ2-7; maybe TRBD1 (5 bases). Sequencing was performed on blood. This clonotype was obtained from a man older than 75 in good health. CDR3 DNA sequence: TGTGCCAGCAGTTACGGTAGGGGATCCTACGAGCAGTACTTC. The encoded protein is CASSYGRGSYEQYF.